This T cell receptor (beta chain) was found in a study of blood T cells in healthy people across ages. Study-level results: Naive T cell percentage by flow cytometry tracked strongly with beta diversity.

The use of a sample-barcoded 5' primer and a J-beta primer mix characterized a second PCR of about 7 to 12 cycles. TCRdb reprocessed the 5' RACE reads with MiXCR, giving one entry per CDR3 protein. Of approximately 1.5 million distinct CDR3 sequences in the sample, less than 45% are singletons; the top ten hold around 4%. For this clonotype: No antigen is known for it.

The germline V gene has CDR1 KGHSH and CDR2 LQKENI. The CDR3 contains 15 residues. V trimming: 5 bases; J trimming: 1 base; junction bases outside the gene matches: 6. The chain has TRBV18 and TRBJ2-5; 8 nucleotides agree with TRBD1. This receptor was taken from a woman under 30 in good health. The sample taken for sequencing was blood. The DNA of the CDR3 is TGTGCCAGCTCAGTCAACAGGGGGACCCAAGAGACCCAGTACTTC. It encodes CASSVNRGTQETQYF.